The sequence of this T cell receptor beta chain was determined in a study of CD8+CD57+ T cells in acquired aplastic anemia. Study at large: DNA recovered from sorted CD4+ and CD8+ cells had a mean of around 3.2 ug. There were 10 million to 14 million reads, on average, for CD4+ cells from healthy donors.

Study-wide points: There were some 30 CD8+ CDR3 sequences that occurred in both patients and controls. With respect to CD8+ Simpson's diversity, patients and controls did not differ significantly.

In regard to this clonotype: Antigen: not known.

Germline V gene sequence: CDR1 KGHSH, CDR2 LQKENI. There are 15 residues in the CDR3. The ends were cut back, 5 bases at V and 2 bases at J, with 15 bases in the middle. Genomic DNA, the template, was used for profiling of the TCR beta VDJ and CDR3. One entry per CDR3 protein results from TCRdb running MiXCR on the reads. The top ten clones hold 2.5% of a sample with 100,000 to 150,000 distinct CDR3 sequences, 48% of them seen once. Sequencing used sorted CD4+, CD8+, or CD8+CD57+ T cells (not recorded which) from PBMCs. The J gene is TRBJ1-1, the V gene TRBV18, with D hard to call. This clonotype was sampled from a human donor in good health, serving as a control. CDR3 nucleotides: TGTGCCAGCTCATCACGGTCGGGTCATAACACTGAAGCTTTCTTT. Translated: CASSSRSGHNTEAFF.